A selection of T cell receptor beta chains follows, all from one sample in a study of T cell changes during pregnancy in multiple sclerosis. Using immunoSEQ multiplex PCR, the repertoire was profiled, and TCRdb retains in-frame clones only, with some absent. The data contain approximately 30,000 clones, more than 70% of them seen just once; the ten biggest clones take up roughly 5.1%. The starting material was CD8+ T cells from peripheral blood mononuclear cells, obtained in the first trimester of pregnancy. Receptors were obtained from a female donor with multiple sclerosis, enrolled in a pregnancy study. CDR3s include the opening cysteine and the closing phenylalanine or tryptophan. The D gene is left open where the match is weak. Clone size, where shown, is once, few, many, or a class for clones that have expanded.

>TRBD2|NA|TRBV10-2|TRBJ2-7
CASSDRGRGDRNEQYF
TGCGCCAGCAGTGATAGAGGGAGGGGAGATCGGAACGAGCAGTACTTC
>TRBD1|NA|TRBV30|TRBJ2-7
CAWRSVQGVYEQYF
TGTGCCTGGAGATCGGTACAGGGGGTCTACGAGCAGTACTTC
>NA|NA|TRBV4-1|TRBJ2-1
CASSQDASPSSYNEQFF
TGCGCCAGCAGCCAAGATGCGTCTCCCTCATCTTACAATGAGCAGTTCTTC
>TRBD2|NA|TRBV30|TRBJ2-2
CAWSPPTSGLGELFF
TGTGCCTGGAGCCCCCCGACTAGCGGGTTGGGGGAGCTGTTTTTT
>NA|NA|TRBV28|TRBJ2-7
CASSRPPGHPSSYEQYF
TGTGCCAGCAGCCGTCCGCCGGGACACCCTAGCTCCTACGAGCAGTACTTC
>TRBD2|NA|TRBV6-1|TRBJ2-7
CASSEGLAGAAEQYF
TGTGCCAGCAGTGAGGGCCTAGCGGGAGCAGCCGAGCAGTACTTC
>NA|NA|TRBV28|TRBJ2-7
CASGRSDYEQYF
TGTGCCAGCGGCCGTTCCGACTACGAGCAGTACTTC
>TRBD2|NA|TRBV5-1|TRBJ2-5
CASSPGLAGGQETQYF
TGCGCCAGCAGCCCGGGACTAGCGGGAGGGCAAGAGACCCAGTACTTC
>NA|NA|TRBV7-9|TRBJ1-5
CASSFRGDNQPQHF
TGTGCCAGCAGCTTTCGGGGGGACAATCAGCCCCAGCATTTT
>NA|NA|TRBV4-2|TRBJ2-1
CASSQDQEGRAYNEQFF
TGTGCCAGCAGCCAAGATCAGGAGGGAAGGGCCTACAATGAGCAGTTCTTC
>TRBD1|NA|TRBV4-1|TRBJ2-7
CASSQDSGTGSYEQYF
TGCGCCAGCAGCCAAGATTCCGGGACAGGGTCGTACGAGCAGTACTTC
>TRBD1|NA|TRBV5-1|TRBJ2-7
CASSGGQGAADEQYF
TGCGCCAGCAGCGGGGGACAGGGGGCAGCGGACGAGCAGTACTTC
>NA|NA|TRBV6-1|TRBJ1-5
CASSPGNQPQHF
TGTGCCAGCAGTCCAGGGAATCAGCCCCAGCATTTT
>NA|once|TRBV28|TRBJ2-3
CASSFPSTDTQYF
TGTGCCAGCAGTTTTCCAAGCACAGATACGCAGTATTTT
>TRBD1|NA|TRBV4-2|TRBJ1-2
CASSLKTGASYGYTF
TGTGCCAGCAGCCTAAAGACAGGGGCTAGCTATGGCTACACCTTC
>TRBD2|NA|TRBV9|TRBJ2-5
CASSEGGAGETQYF
TGTGCCAGCAGCGAGGGAGGGGCCGGAGAGACCCAGTACTTC
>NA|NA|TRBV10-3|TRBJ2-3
CAISEPESSTDTQYF
TGTGCCATCAGTGAGCCAGAATCTAGCACAGATACGCAGTATTTT
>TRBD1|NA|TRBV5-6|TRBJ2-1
CASSLGTGDEFF
TGTGCCAGCAGCCTGGGGACAGGGGATGAGTTCTTC
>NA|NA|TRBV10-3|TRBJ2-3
CAISEVGQRGQYF
TGTGCCATCAGTGAGGTTGGCCAACGGGGGCAGTATTTT
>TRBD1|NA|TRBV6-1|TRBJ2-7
CASSEAVLPGQGYEQYF
TGTGCCAGCAGTGAAGCGGTATTACCGGGACAGGGCTACGAGCAGTACTTC
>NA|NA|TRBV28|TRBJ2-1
CASRFSTYNEQFF
TGTGCCAGCAGGTTTAGCACCTACAATGAGCAGTTCTTC
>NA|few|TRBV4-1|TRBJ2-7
CASSQGDLQQGSVYEQYF
TGCGCCAGCAGCCAAGGCGATCTACAACAGGGTAGTGTCTACGAGCAGTACTTC
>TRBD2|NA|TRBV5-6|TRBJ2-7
CASSLSTSALQPTYEQYF
TGTGCCAGCAGCTTATCTACTAGCGCGCTACAACCAACCTACGAGCAGTACTTC
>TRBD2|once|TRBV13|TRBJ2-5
CASSLGYGRAPETQYF
TGTGCCAGCAGCTTAGGATACGGGAGGGCCCCAGAGACCCAGTACTTC
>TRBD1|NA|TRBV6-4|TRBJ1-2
CASSDGTGYGYTF
TGTGCCAGCAGTGACGGGACAGGTTATGGCTACACCTTC
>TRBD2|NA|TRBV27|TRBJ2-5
CASSLLLAGGPSETQYF
TGTGCCAGCAGTTTATTACTAGCGGGAGGACCATCAGAGACCCAGTACTTC